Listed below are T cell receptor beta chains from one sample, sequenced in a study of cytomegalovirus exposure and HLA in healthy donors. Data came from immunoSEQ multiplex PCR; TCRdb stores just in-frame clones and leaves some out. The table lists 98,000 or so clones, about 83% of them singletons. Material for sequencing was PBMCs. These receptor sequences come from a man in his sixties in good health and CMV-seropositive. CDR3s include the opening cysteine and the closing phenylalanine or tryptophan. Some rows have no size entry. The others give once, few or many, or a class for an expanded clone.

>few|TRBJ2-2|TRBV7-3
CASSVRLYTGELFF
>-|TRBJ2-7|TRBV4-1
CASSQARGNEQYF
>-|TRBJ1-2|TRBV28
CASSFGGGYGYTF
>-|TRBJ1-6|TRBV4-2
CASSQETTRAGGSSYNSPLHF
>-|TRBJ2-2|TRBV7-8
CASKGPDSSNTGELFF
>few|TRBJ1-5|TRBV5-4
CASSLESDRWAQHF
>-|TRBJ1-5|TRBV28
CASRVRGPQHF
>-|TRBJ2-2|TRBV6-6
CASSYSGTGGGGELFF
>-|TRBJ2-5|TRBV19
CASTPGGAYQETQYF
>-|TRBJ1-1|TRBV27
CASSPGTGGEAFF
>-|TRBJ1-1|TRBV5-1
CASSALAGQQNTEAFF
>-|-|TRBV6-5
CASRLDRAPYEQYF
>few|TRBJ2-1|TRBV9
CASSVSGVAYNEQFF
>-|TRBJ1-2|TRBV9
CASSETGDRVHQATNYGYTF
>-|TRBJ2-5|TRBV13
CASSPLGQGGETQYF
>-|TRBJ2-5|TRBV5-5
CASSLVDRGKGETQYF
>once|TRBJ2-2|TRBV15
CATSRGGHGVSLTGELFF
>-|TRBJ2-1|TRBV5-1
CASSMDRGFYNEQFF
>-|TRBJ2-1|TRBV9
CASSVRSRQGGYNEQFF
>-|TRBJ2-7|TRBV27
CASRAPGGQSYEQYF
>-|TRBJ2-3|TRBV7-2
CASSFDAGRTDTQYF
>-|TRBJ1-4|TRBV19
CASSRTGGAYEKLFF
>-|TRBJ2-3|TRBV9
CASSRARGGLPDTQYF
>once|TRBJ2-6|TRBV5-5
CASSLVFRGAGANVLTF
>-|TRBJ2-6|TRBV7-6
CASSLNAGGHSGANVLTF
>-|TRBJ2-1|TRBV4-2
CASSFLPRQGDEQFF
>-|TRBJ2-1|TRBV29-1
CSVEDLGRGYNEQFF
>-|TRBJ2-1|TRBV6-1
CASSELGQGTFLAGGLYNEQFF
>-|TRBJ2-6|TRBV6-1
CASSDRQVLSGANVLTF
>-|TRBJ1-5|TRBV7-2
CASSFQGEQPQHF